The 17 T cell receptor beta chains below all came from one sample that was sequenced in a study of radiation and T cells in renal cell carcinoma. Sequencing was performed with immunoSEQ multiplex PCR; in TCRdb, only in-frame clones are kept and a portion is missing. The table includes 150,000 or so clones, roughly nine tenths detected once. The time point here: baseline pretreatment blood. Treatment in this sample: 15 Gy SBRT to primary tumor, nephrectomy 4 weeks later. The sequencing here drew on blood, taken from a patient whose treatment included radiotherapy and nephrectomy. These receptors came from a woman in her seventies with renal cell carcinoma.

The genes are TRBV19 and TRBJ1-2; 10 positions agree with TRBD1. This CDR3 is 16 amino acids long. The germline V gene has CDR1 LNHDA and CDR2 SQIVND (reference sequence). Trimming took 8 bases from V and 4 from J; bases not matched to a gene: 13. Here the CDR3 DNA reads TGTGCCAGTTCTCGGGACAGGGGCCCCGGGGGCTATGGCTACACCTTC. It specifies CASSRDRGPGGYGYTF. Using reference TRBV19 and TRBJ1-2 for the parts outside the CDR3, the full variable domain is DGGITQSPKYLFRKEGQNVTLSCEQNLNHDAMYWYRQDPGQGLRLIYYSQIVNDFQKGDIAEGYSVSREKKESFPLTVTSAQKNPTAFYLCASSRDRGPGGYGYTFGSGTRLTVV.

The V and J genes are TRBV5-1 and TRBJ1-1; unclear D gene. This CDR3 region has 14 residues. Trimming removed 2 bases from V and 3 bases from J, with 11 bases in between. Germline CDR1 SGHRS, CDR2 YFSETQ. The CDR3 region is CASSLTGKDTEAFF. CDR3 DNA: TGCGCCAGCAGCTTAACGGGGAAGGACACTGAAGCTTTCTTT. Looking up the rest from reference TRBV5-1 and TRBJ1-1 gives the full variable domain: KAGVTQTPRYLIKTRGQQVTLSCSPISGHRSVSWYQQTPGQGLQFLFEYFSETQRNKGNFPGRFSGRQFSNSRSEMNVSTLELGDSALYLCASSLTGKDTEAFFGQGTRLTVV.

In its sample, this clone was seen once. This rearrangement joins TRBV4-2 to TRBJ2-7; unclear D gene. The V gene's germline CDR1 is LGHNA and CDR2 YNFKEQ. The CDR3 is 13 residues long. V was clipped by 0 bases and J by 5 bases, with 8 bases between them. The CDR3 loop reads CASSQDLRDEQYF. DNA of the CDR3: TGTGCCAGCAGCCAAGACTTAAGGGACGAGCAGTACTTC.

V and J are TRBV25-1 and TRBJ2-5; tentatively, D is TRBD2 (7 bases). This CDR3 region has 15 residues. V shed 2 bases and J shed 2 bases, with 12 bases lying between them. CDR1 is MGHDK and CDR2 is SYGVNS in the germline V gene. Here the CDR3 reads CASSEGGGPQETQYF. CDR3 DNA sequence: TGTGCCAGCAGTGAAGGGGGGGGGCCTCAAGAGACCCAGTACTTC.

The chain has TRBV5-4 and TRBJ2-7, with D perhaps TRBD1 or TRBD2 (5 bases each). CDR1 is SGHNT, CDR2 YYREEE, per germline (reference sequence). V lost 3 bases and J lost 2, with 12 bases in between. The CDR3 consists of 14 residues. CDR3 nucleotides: TGTGCCAGCAGCTGGACCGGGACCACCTACGAGCAGTACTTC. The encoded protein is CASSWTGTTYEQYF.

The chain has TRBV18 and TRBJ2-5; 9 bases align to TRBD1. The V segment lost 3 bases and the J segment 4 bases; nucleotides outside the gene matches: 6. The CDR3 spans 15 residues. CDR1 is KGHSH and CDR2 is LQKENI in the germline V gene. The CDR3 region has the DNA TGTGCCAGCTCACCCCGAACAGGGGGCTCAGAGACCCAGTACTTC. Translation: CASSPRTGGSETQYF.

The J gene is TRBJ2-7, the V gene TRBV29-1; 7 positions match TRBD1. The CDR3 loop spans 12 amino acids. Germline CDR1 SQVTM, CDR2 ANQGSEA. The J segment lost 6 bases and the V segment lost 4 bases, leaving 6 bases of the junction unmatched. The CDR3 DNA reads TGCAGCGTTGGACAGGGTCGGGCCGAGCAGTACTTC. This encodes CSVGQGRAEQYF.

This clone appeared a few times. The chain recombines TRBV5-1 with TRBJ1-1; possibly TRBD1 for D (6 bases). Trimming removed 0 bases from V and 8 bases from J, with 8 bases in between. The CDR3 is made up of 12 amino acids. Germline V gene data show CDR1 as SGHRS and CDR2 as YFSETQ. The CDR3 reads CASSLEGGEAFF. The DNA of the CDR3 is TGCGCCAGCAGCTTGGAAGGGGGGGAAGCTTTCTTT. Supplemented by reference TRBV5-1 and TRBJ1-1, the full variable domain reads KAGVTQTPRYLIKTRGQQVTLSCSPISGHRSVSWYQQTPGQGLQFLFEYFSETQRNKGNFPGRFSGRQFSNSRSEMNVSTLELGDSALYLCASSLEGGEAFFGQGTRLTVV.

The CDR3 sequence: CASSYGGQETQYF. DNA of the CDR3: TGTGCCAGCAGCTATGGCGGTCAAGAGACCCAGTACTTC. The rearrangement joins TRBV5-5 to TRBJ2-5; D unresolved. The CDR3 loop spans 13 amino acids. Trimming pared 3 bases from V and 2 bases from J, leaving 8 bases between. Germline V gives CDR1 SGHKS, CDR2 YYEKEE (reference sequence). The whole variable domain, remainder taken from reference TRBV5-5 and TRBJ2-5, is DAGVTQSPTHLIKTRGQQVTLRCSPISGHKSVSWYQQVLGQGPQFIFQYYEKEERGRGNFPDRFSARQFPNYSSELNVNALLLGDSALYLCASSYGGQETQYFGPGTRLLVL.

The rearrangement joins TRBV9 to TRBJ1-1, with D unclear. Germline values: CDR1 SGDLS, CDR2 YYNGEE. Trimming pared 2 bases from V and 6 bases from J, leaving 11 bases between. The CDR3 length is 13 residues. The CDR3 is CASSVVGGPEAFF. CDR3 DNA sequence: TGTGCCAGCAGCGTGGTTGGAGGGCCTGAAGCTTTCTTT.

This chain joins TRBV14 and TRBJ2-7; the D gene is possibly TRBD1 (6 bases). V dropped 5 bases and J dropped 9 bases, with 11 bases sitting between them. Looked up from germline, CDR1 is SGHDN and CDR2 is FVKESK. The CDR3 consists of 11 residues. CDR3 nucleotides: TGTGCCAGCAGCACAGGGACGCGGCAGTACTTC. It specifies CASSTGTRQYF.

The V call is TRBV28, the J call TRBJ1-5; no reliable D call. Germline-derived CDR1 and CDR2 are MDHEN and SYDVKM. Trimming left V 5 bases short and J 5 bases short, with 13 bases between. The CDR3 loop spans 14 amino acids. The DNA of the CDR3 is TGTGCCAGCAGTCCACGACTAGAACATCAGCCCCAGCATTTT. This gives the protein CASSPRLEHQPQHF.

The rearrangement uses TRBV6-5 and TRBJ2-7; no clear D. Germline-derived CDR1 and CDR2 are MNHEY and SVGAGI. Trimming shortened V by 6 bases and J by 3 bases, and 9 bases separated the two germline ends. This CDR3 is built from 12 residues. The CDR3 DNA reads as TGTGCCAGCAGAAAAGACGGCTACGAGCAGTACTTC. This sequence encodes CASRKDGYEQYF.

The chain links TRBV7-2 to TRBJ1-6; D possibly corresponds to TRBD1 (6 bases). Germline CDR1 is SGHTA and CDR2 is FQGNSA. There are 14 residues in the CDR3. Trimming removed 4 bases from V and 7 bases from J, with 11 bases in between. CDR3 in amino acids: CASSSGQLNSPLHF. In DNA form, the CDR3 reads TGTGCCAGCAGCTCCGGACAGCTGAATTCACCCCTCCACTTT.

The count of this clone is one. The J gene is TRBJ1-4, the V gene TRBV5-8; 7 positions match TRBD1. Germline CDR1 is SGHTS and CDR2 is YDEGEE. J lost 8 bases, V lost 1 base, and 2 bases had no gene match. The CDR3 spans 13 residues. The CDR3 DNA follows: TGTGCCAGCAGCTTGTACAGGGGCGAAAAACTGTTTTTT. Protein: CASSLYRGEKLFF.

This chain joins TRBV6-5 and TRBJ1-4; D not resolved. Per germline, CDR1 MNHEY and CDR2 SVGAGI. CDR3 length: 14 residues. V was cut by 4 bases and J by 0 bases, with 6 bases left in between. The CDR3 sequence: CASSFRATNEKLFF. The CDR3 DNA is TGTGCCAGCAGTTTCCGAGCAACTAATGAAAAACTGTTTTTT.

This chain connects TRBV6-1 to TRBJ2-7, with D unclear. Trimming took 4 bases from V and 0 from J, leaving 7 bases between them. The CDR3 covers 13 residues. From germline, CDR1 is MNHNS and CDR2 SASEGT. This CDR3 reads CASSASSSYEQYF. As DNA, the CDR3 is TGTGCCAGCAGTGCCAGCAGCTCCTACGAGCAGTACTTC.